One and the same sample provided the 25 T cell receptor beta chains below, sequenced in a study of T-cell memory formation after mild COVID-19. One entry per CDR3 protein results from TCRdb running MiXCR on the 5' RACE reads. The sample lists about 360,000 distinct CDR3 sequences, 13% to 15% seen once, with around a fifth in the top ten. The material sequenced was PBMCs or a T cell subset sorted from them (not recorded which). Receptors originate from a man aged 18-30 years who had mild COVID-19 (a few samples of this study predate the infection). Cell type and time point are not known.

The chain couples TRBV6-2 or TRBV6-3 to TRBJ2-5; TRBD2 agrees at 9 bases. The V segment lost 3 bases and the J segment 4 bases; nucleotides outside the gene matches: 9. The CDR3 has 16 amino acids. The V gene's germline CDR1 is MNHEY and CDR2 SVGEGT. The CDR3 DNA reads TGTGCCAGCAGTTATGGGGCGGGGGGGCCCCTAGAGACCCAGTACTTC. Translating it yields CASSYGAGGPLETQYF.

In its sample, this clonotype was seen many times. The chain is built from TRBV4-3 and TRBJ2-2; no clear D. Between the trimmed V and J ends, which lost 0 bases and 1 base, there was a span of 15 bases. This CDR3 spans 18 amino acids. Germline V lookup: CDR1 LGHNA, CDR2 YSLEER. CDR3 DNA sequence: TGCGCCAGCAGCCAAGAAGCCCTCCGGCCTCTGAACACCGGGGAGCTGTTTTTT. The encoded protein is CASSQEALRPLNTGELFF.

This clonotype showed up many times. The rearrangement uses TRBV5-5 and TRBJ2-3, with D hard to call. CDR3 length: 14 residues. Germline assignment: CDR1 SGHKS and CDR2 YYEKEE (reference sequence). Trimming stripped 6 bases from V and 5 bases from J, with 16 bases between. Here the CDR3 DNA reads TGTGCCAGCACCCCCTTTGGGCGCCTAGATACGCAGTATTTT. Translation gives CASTPFGRLDTQYF.

This clonotype was recorded many times. V usage is TRBV7-9 and J usage is TRBJ2-7; D perhaps matches TRBD2 (6 bases). The V gene's germline CDR1 is SEHNR and CDR2 FQNEAQ (reference sequence). V was cut by 5 bases and J by 4 bases, with 15 bases left in between. CDR3 length: 14 amino acids. The CDR3 nucleotides are TGTGCCAGCAGCCGTACTACTAGCCCTTACGAGCAGTACGTC. This encodes CASSRTTSPYEQYV.

The chain links TRBV28 to TRBJ2-5, with TRBD1 as a possible D gene (6 bases). Germline loops: CDR1 MDHEN, CDR2 SYDVKM. The CDR3 totals 14 residues. V gave up 0 bases and J gave up 4 bases, with 9 bases separating them. This chain's CDR3 is CASSLWGAGETQYF. CDR3 coding DNA: TGTGCCAGCAGTTTATGGGGGGCTGGAGAGACCCAGTACTTC.

This clonotype was detected only a few times. This chain uses TRBV10-1 with TRBJ1-2; D unclear. Trimming cost V 2 bases and J 8 bases, with 12 bases left between them. CDR1 WNHNN and CDR2 SYGVQD come from the germline V gene (reference sequence). This CDR3 spans 13 amino acids. The DNA for the CDR3 is TGCGCCAGCAGTGAGGACCCTTCACGAGGCTACACCTTC. Protein product: CASSEDPSRGYTF.

The chain uses TRBV7-9 and TRBJ1-2, with TRBD1 matching 7 bases. This CDR3 is 14 amino acids long. CDR1 is SEHNR, CDR2 FQNEAQ, per germline (reference sequence). Unmatched junction bases numbered 9, after V lost 5 bases and J lost 6 bases. The CDR3 loop is CASSRRQGRDGYTF. As DNA, the CDR3 is TGTGCCAGCAGCCGAAGACAGGGAAGGGATGGCTACACCTTC.

The chain has TRBV4-1 and TRBJ1-5, with a tentative D call TRBD1 (5 bases). The CDR3 runs to 15 residues. Germline lookup yields CDR1 MGHRA and CDR2 YSYEKL. Trimming took 4 bases from V and 6 from J, leaving 16 bases between them. The CDR3 region has the DNA TGCGCCAGCAGCCTGCTACCAGGGATAGGTCAGCCCCAGCATTTT. This codes for CASSLLPGIGQPQHF.

This clonotype was counted a few times. V gene TRBV5-5 combines with J gene TRBJ1-2; D gene uncertain. The V gene's germline CDR1 is SGHKS and CDR2 YYEKEE (reference sequence). The CDR3 is 15 residues long. Trimming removed 4 bases at V and 0 bases at J, with 13 bases between. CDR3 in amino acids: CASSTWTLANYGYTF. CDR3 bases: TGTGCCAGCAGCACGTGGACCCTTGCTAACTATGGCTACACCTTC.

This clonotype has more than one count but fewer than ten. The DNA for the CDR3 is TGTGCCAGCTCAGAATTAGGGGCCACTGAAGCTTTCTTT. Its translation is CASSELGATEAFF. The V and J genes are TRBV18 and TRBJ1-1; D is perhaps TRBD1 (5 bases). Looked up from germline, CDR1 is KGHSH and CDR2 is LQKENI. V was cut by 5 bases and J by 4 bases, with 11 bases left in between. This CDR3 spans 13 amino acids.

This clonotype was detected a few times. The V and J genes are TRBV5-1 and TRBJ1-6; D unresolved. CDR3 length: 13 amino acids. Deletions cut 6 bases from V and 8 bases from J, with 12 bases between. Germline V gives CDR1 SGHRS, CDR2 YFSETQ. The DNA for the CDR3 is TGCGCCAGCATCGACCAGGTTTATTCACCCCTCCACTTT. It encodes CASIDQVYSPLHF.

The V gene is TRBV5-1, the J gene TRBJ2-3, with 7 bases lining up with TRBD2. The trim removed 3 bases at V and 0 bases at J, leaving 13 bases unmatched. This CDR3 contains 18 residues. Germline CDR1 reads SGHRS; CDR2 reads YFSETQ. CDR3 amino acids: CASSWGGGGVSSTDTQYF. In DNA, the CDR3 is TGCGCCAGCAGCTGGGGTGGCGGGGGAGTATCTAGCACAGATACGCAGTATTTT.

This clonotype was observed a handful of times. J is TRBJ1-2 and V is TRBV23-1; D possibly corresponds to TRBD1 (5 bases). TRBV23-1 is an ORF, with its function uncertain. V shed 7 bases and J shed 5 bases, with 20 bases lying between them. This CDR3 comprises 15 residues. The CDR3 bases are TGCGCCAGCATAAGGCGGGGCAGCCACCCATATGGCTACACCTTC. Its protein product is CASIRRGSHPYGYTF.

The sample holds a few counts of this clonotype. The chain recombines TRBV3-1 with TRBJ1-1; tentative D call: TRBD1 (5 bases). Germline values: CDR1 LGHDT, CDR2 YNNKEL (reference sequence). The CDR3 spans 16 residues. V was shortened by 2 bases and J by 1 base, with 14 bases between the two germline ends. The chain's CDR3 is CASSQFGAGWNTEAFF. CDR3 in DNA: TGTGCCAGCAGCCAATTCGGGGCTGGGTGGAACACTGAAGCTTTCTTT.

The chain links TRBV28 to TRBJ2-2; 8 bases line up with TRBD2. Germline-derived CDR1 and CDR2 are MDHEN and SYDVKM. The length of the CDR3 is 14 residues. Unmatched junction bases numbered 8, after V lost 8 bases and J lost 6 bases. CDR3 amino acids: CASVRGGPAGELFF. The CDR3, as DNA: TGTGCCAGCGTCCGGGGGGGGCCGGCCGGGGAGCTGTTTTTT.

The chain is built from TRBV15 and TRBJ1-5, with D perhaps matching TRBD1 (6 bases). The length of the CDR3 is 16 residues. V shed 0 bases and J shed 4 bases, with 13 bases lying between them. Looked up from germline, CDR1 is LNHNV and CDR2 is YYDKDF (reference sequence). The CDR3 reads CATSRDPTGLNQPQHF. CDR3 DNA sequence: TGTGCCACCAGCAGAGATCCGACAGGTCTAAATCAGCCCCAGCATTTT.

This chain uses TRBV10-2 with TRBJ1-5; D unclear. Germline CDR1 reads WSHSY; CDR2 reads SAAADI. This CDR3 is 15 amino acids long. V was cut by 5 bases and J by 6 bases, with 17 bases left in between. As DNA, the CDR3 is TGCGCCAGCAGTCCCGGACGCGCCCGGGGTCAGCCCCAGCATTTT. Protein product: CASSPGRARGQPQHF.

Only a few counts were recorded for this clonotype. J is TRBJ1-4 and V is TRBV5-5; D is uncertain. V was pared by 2 bases and J by 4 bases, with 15 bases between. This CDR3 is 16 amino acids long. Per the germline V gene, CDR1 is SGHKS and CDR2 is YYEKEE (reference sequence). The CDR3 region has the DNA TGTGCCAGCAGCTTTGGCACAGCCCTAAATAATGAAAAACTGTTTTTT. This codes for CASSFGTALNNEKLFF.

The sample holds a few counts of this clonotype. This chain connects TRBV29-1 to TRBJ2-5; unclear D gene. The CDR3 consists of 15 residues. Trimming removed 6 bases at V and 2 bases at J, with 19 bases between. From germline, CDR1 is SQVTM and CDR2 ANQGSEA. CDR3 nucleotide sequence: TGCAGCGTCGCCCCTTCCTCTCGACGGCAAGAGACCCAGTACTTC. Its translation: CSVAPSSRRQETQYF.

V and J are TRBV4-3 and TRBJ2-5; D call uncertain. The CDR3 is 15 amino acids. Germline CDR1 reads LGHNA; CDR2 reads YSLEER. Trimming shortened V by 8 bases and J by 5 bases, and 21 bases separated the two germline ends. CDR3 sequence (DNA): TGCGCCAGCGACCAACGCCGGGCCCCCCGGGAGACCCAGTACTTC. It codes for CASDQRRAPRETQYF.

The sample holds a few counts of this clonotype. The gene calls are TRBV6-5 and TRBJ1-1, with 10 bases fitting TRBD1. From germline, CDR1 is MNHEY and CDR2 SVGAGI. Trimming took 0 bases from V and 3 from J; bases not matched to a gene: 4. This CDR3 has 16 residues. CDR3 coding DNA: TGTGCCAGCAGTTACTCCATGACAGGGGGCGACACTGAAGCTTTCTTT. This encodes CASSYSMTGGDTEAFF.

This clonotype was observed a few times. The chain has TRBV18 and TRBJ2-3, with unresolved D. Germline lookup yields CDR1 KGHSH and CDR2 LQKENI. This CDR3 region has 15 residues. The V end was cut by 4 bases, the J end by 2 bases, with 13 bases between. This CDR3 is CASSQGLQLTDTQYF. CDR3 bases: TGTGCCAGCTCACAGGGCCTCCAGCTCACAGATACGCAGTATTTT.

The chain recombines TRBV7-9 with TRBJ2-5; tentatively, D is TRBD1 (5 bases). The V gene's germline CDR1 is SEHNR and CDR2 FQNEAQ (reference sequence). V was clipped by 4 bases and J by 5 bases, with 20 bases between them. This CDR3 spans 16 amino acids. The CDR3: CASSSSLPPGYETQYF. CDR3 DNA: TGTGCCAGCAGCTCCTCCCTGCCTCCAGGGTACGAGACCCAGTACTTC.

This clonotype was counted a few times. The rearrangement links TRBV10-3 to TRBJ2-3; D may be TRBD1 (5 bases). The CDR3 is made up of 15 amino acids. The germline V and J ends were trimmed by 10 bases and 4 bases, with 21 bases remaining between them. CDR1 is ENHRY, CDR2 SYGVKD, per germline. This CDR3 reads CATEIGAVGPDTQYF. CDR3 nucleotides: TGTGCCACCGAAATAGGGGCAGTAGGCCCAGATACGCAGTATTTT.

This clonotype was seen many times. The chain has TRBV6-6 and TRBJ1-4; D is perhaps TRBD1 (5 bases). Germline values: CDR1 MNHNY, CDR2 SVGAGI (reference sequence). The V and J ends lost 7 bases and 11 bases respectively, with 20 bases between them. There are 14 residues in the CDR3. The DNA of the CDR3 is TGTGCCAGCACCACCAGTTGGGGGGAGGTCAAACTGTTTTTT. Its protein product is CASTTSWGEVKLFF.